These 12 T cell receptor beta chains were sequenced from one sample in a study of blood T cell repertoires in COVID-19. The table came from immunoSEQ multiplex PCR; TCRdb's copy has only in-frame clones and leaves some out. Counted here are more than 85,000 clones, just over 75% occurring once; the ten biggest clones make up around 3.5%. Sequences were obtained from peripheral blood. These receptors were collected from a woman older than 75 with acute or convalescent COVID-19.

The CDR3 spells CASSPGASGGAGELFF. CDR3 sequence (DNA): TGCGCCAGCAGCCCCGGAGCTAGCGGGGGGGCCGGGGAGCTGTTTTTT. This chain links TRBV5-1 with TRBJ2-2; 12 bases map to TRBD2. There are 16 residues in the CDR3. The germline gives CDR1 SGHRS, CDR2 YFSETQ. V gave up 4 bases and J gave up 6 bases; unmatched junction bases: 7.

The rearrangement links TRBV19 to TRBJ1-1, with 9 bases aligning to TRBD1. Trimming cost V 4 bases and J 5 bases; bases outside gene matches: 17. Germline V gene lookup returns CDR1 LNHDA and CDR2 SQIVND (reference sequence). CDR3 length: 18 amino acids. The CDR3 DNA reads TGTGCCAGTAGTAGAACCGGGACAGGGATTGGTTTGTGGACTGAAGCTTTCTTT. This codes for CASSRTGTGIGLWTEAFF.

CDR3 in DNA: TGTGCCAGTAGGACAGGTTTTCAGCCCCAGCATTTT. Its translation is CASRTGFQPQHF. The rearrangement uses TRBV6-5 and TRBJ1-5, with 7 bases lining up with TRBD1. This CDR3 has 12 residues. From germline, CDR1 is MNHEY and CDR2 SVGAGI. The junction had 5 bases not matched to a gene; V was cut back by 9 bases and J by 6 bases.

This chain uses TRBV7-9 with TRBJ1-4; D uncertain. The germline V gene has CDR1 SEHNR and CDR2 FQNEAQ (reference sequence). The CDR3 contains 12 residues. The V end was cut by 5 bases, the J end by 10 bases, with 11 bases between. In DNA form, the CDR3 reads TGTGCCAGCAGCCCCTCCCGGGGAAAACTGTTTTTT. Amino acids: CASSPSRGKLFF.

The V call is TRBV5-1, the J call TRBJ2-2; D may be TRBD1 (6 bases). Germline assignment: CDR1 SGHRS and CDR2 YFSETQ. CDR3 length equals 15 residues. V was cut by 4 bases and J by 3 bases, with 13 bases left in between. CDR3 sequence (DNA): TGCGCCAGCAGCAAAGAACAGGGCGACACCGGGGAGCTGTTTTTT. This sequence encodes CASSKEQGDTGELFF.

This rearrangement joins TRBV10-1 to TRBJ2-2, with D possibly TRBD1 on 5 matching bases. Germline CDR1 WNHNN, CDR2 SYGVQD (reference sequence). The CDR3 has 16 residues. V was clipped by 7 bases and J by 0 bases, with 15 bases between them. CDR3 in DNA: TGCGCCAGCACCTCTGGGGCAGGTGCGAACACCGGGGAGCTGTTTTTT. It codes for CASTSGAGANTGELFF.

The V and J genes are TRBV3-1 (or the pseudogene TRBV3-2) and TRBJ1-2; D possibly corresponds to TRBD1 (6 bases). The CDR3 extends over 15 amino acids. CDR1 and CDR2 from the germline V gene are LGHDT and YNNKEL (reference sequence). Trimming left V 3 bases short and J 4 bases short, with 15 bases between. For the CDR3, the DNA is TGTGCCAGCAGCCAGGTACAAGGGGGACCCTATGGCTACACCTTC. Residues: CASSQVQGGPYGYTF.

The CDR3 loop is CASSAGVMGREQYF. DNA of the CDR3: TGTGCCAGCAGCGCAGGGGTTATGGGGCGGGAGCAGTACTTC. The chain employs TRBV9 and TRBJ2-7, with TRBD1 as a possible D gene (6 bases). This CDR3 is 14 amino acids long. Germline CDR1 SGDLS, CDR2 YYNGEE. Trimming removed 3 bases at V and 7 bases at J, with 17 bases between. Complete variable domain (other parts from reference TRBV9 and TRBJ2-7): DSGVTQTPKHLITATGQRVTLRCSPRSGDLSVYWYQQSLDQGLQFLIQYYNGEERAKGNILERFSAQQFPDLHSELNLSSLELGDSALYFCASSAGVMGREQYFGPGTRLTVT.

The genes are TRBV6-5 and TRBJ1-2, with TRBD1 as a possible D gene (5 bases). The ends were cut back, 2 bases at V and 5 bases at J, with 6 bases in the middle. The germline CDR1 and CDR2 sequences are MNHEY and SVGAGI. This CDR3 has 12 residues. The CDR3 region is CASSYGGYGYTF. The CDR3 nucleotides are TGTGCCAGCAGTTACGGGGGGTATGGCTACACCTTC.

This chain connects TRBV5-1 to TRBJ2-5, with D possibly matching TRBD2 (5 bases). Germline CDR1 is SGHRS and CDR2 is YFSETQ. The CDR3 spans 14 residues. The ends were cut back, 1 base at V and 0 bases at J, with 7 bases in the middle. In DNA, the CDR3 is TGCGCCAGCAGCTTGTCGGGGAACCAAGAGACCCAGTACTTC. Translation: CASSLSGNQETQYF. Drawing the rest from reference TRBV5-1 and TRBJ2-5, the complete variable domain is KAGVTQTPRYLIKTRGQQVTLSCSPISGHRSVSWYQQTPGQGLQFLFEYFSETQRNKGNFPGRFSGRQFSNSRSEMNVSTLELGDSALYLCASSLSGNQETQYFGPGTRLLVL.

This clone was seen once. The chain uses TRBV7-7 and TRBJ2-3; the D gene is possibly TRBD1 (5 bases). Germline-derived CDR1 and CDR2 are SSHAT and FNYEAQ (reference sequence). This CDR3 is built from 15 residues. Between the trimmed V and J ends, which lost 5 bases and 2 bases, there was a span of 14 bases. This chain's CDR3 is CASSPSRQNTDTQYF. For the CDR3, the DNA is TGTGCCAGCAGCCCCTCACGACAGAACACAGATACGCAGTATTTT.

V and J are TRBV19 and TRBJ2-7; D remains ambiguous. CDR3 length equals 14 residues. The V end lost 2 bases, the J end lost 4 bases, and 12 bases lay between the germline ends. Germline CDR1 reads LNHDA; CDR2 reads SQIVND (reference sequence). The CDR3 is CASSIFSEFYEQYF. The CDR3 nucleotides read TGTGCCAGTAGTATATTTTCAGAATTTTACGAGCAGTACTTC.